There are many counts of the clone carrying this TCR beta chain. Its antigen remains unidentified. This sample was included in a study of regulatory T cells in long-lasting Graves disease. Findings and caveats of the study: The analysis examined peripheral blood only and excluded thyroid tissue.

TCR beta libraries were built with iRepertoire HTBI primers and Arm-PCR of CDR3 regions. TCRdb called the multiplex PCR reads again in MiXCR, with one record for every CDR3 protein. The sample has under 250,000 distinct CDR3 sequences, around 20% seen once. Described time point: newly diagnosed GD, antithyroid drugs for less than 3 months. There was RNA extracted from PBMCs, and the TCR library was made from it. Between the trimmed V and J ends, which lost 6 bases and 3 bases, there was a span of 15 bases. The CDR3 spans 16 residues. CDR1 is MNHNS, CDR2 SASEGT, per germline. Another study also made use of these data, one on T cells in Graves' hyperthyroidism and ophthalmopathy. As that study records: Exclusion of a patient resulted from uncontrolled infection, other autoimmune disease, pregnancy or lactation. Each diagnosis drew on symptoms, thyroxine, TRAb, thyroid ultrasound and orbital computed tomography findings.

This chain links TRBV6-1 with TRBJ1-6; D unresolved. This receptor was identified in a woman aged 25 to 39 with Graves disease. The material was peripheral blood mononuclear cells (PBMCs), obtained at new diagnosis, from a patient treated with antithyroid drugs. The CDR3 loop reads CASSETAGYYNSPLHF. The CDR3 bases are TGTGCCAGCAGCGAAACCGCGGGCTACTATAATTCACCCCTCCACTTT.